This T cell receptor (beta chain) is drawn from a study of blood T cell repertoires in COVID-19. Participants, about 18 to 100 years old, spanned 24 US areas. This CDR3 has 12 amino acids. Germline CDR1 MNHGY, CDR2 SAAAGT. V was cut by 8 bases and J by 0 bases, with 7 bases left in between. Measured with immunoSEQ multiplex PCR; TCRdb has only the in-frame clones, and not every one. The table records around 130,000 clones, roughly four fifths of them present only once. This sequence joins TRBV6-8 and TRBJ1-1, with D possibly being TRBD1 (6 bases). Input material: PBMCs or T cells enriched from blood (not recorded which). This sequence was found in a man aged 40-49 years with acute COVID-19. CDR3 residues: CASQGLNTEAFF. Written as DNA, the CDR3 is TGTGCCAGCCAGGGGTTGAACACTGAAGCTTTCTTT.